This TCR beta chain was observed in a study of blood T cells in healthy people across ages. Findings of the study overall: A roughly linear age-dependent decrease characterized TCR beta diversity per million T cells.

Trimming cost V 3 bases and J 4 bases, with 16 bases left between them. In germline, CDR1 is SGHDN, CDR2 FVKESK. The CDR3 is made up of 15 amino acids. With a J-beta primer mix and a sample-barcoded 5' primer, a second PCR ran 7 to 11 cycles. Each CDR3 protein gets one entry after TCRdb re-called the 5' RACE reads with MiXCR. The sample lists 1.4 million or so distinct CDR3 sequences, under 55% seen once, with around 4% in the top ten. As for this clonotype: Its antigen is still unknown.

The sequence was obtained from a woman between 18 and 29 years old in good health. Sequenced: blood. The chain joins TRBV14 to TRBJ2-7; D unclear. CDR3 loop: CASSQRLAASYEQYF. As DNA, the CDR3 is TGTGCCAGCAGCCAGAGACTCGCGGCAAGTTACGAGCAGTACTTC.